The 19 T cell receptor beta chains in this list originate from one sample, sequenced in a study of sequential checkpoint blockade in melanoma. Indicated treatment: randomized to nivolumab then ipilimumab (arm A) or the reverse (arm B). Using immunoSEQ multiplex PCR, the repertoire was profiled, and TCRdb retains in-frame clones only, with some absent. Of 15,000 to 20,000 clones in the sample, roughly 70% were seen once. The sample here was CD8+ T cells sorted from blood (inferred from file names), taken from a patient given nivolumab and ipilimumab in sequence. Receptors originate from a human donor with melanoma.

The chain links TRBV9 to TRBJ1-1; possibly TRBD1 for D (5 bases). Germline loops: CDR1 SGDLS, CDR2 YYNGEE. V lost 0 bases and J 4 bases, leaving 10 bases between the germline ends. CDR3 length equals 14 residues. The CDR3 DNA follows: TGTGCCAGCAGCGTAGAGGCAGGGTTCACTGAAGCTTTCTTT. Translating gives CASSVEAGFTEAFF. Based on the CDR3 plus reference TRBV9 and TRBJ1-1, the full variable domain is DSGVTQTPKHLITATGQRVTLRCSPRSGDLSVYWYQQSLDQGLQFLIQYYNGEERAKGNILERFSAQQFPDLHSELNLSSLELGDSALYFCASSVEAGFTEAFFGQGTRLTVV.

The chain has TRBV27 and TRBJ2-7, with TRBD2 as a possible D gene (6 bases). Germline V gives CDR1 MNHEY, CDR2 SMNVEV (reference sequence). The CDR3 extends over 14 amino acids. Trimming cost V 6 bases and J 3 bases, with 15 bases left between them. Here the CDR3 reads CASSLTGGYYEQYF. CDR3 nucleotide sequence: TGTGCCAGCAGCTTGACCGGGGGATACTACGAGCAGTACTTC.

Only a few counts were recorded for this clone. This sequence joins TRBV6-6 and TRBJ1-1; weak D call: TRBD1 (5 bases). Germline V gene sequence: CDR1 MNHNY, CDR2 SVGAGI (reference sequence). The ends were cut back, 5 bases at V and 4 bases at J, with 17 bases in the middle. CDR3 length equals 15 residues. The CDR3 nucleotides read TGTGCCAGCAGTCTCGACCCGGGACTGATCACTGAAGCTTTCTTT. The encoded protein is CASSLDPGLITEAFF.

Only a few counts were recorded for this clone. The CDR3 DNA is TGTGCCAGCAGCGCACGACAGGGGGCATCTGCCTGGGAGCAGTACTTC. It specifies CASSARQGASAWEQYF. The chain uses TRBV9 and TRBJ2-7, with 10 bases that match TRBD1. Germline V gene data show CDR1 as SGDLS and CDR2 as YYNGEE. The CDR3 is made up of 16 amino acids. Trimming cost V 3 bases and J 7 bases; bases outside gene matches: 13.

The chain couples TRBV19 to TRBJ2-2, with 9 bases matching TRBD2. The V and J ends lost 3 bases and 6 bases, in that order; junction bases with no gene match: 2. Germline V CDR1 and CDR2: LNHDA, SQIVND (reference sequence). This CDR3 comprises 14 residues. CDR3 protein: CASSIQRGAGELFF. The CDR3, as DNA: TGTGCCAGTAGTATCCAGCGGGGGGCCGGGGAGCTGTTTTTT.

This clone has more than one count but fewer than ten. The chain is built from TRBV16 and TRBJ1-5; D is ambiguous. The CDR3 has 17 residues. V lost 4 bases and J lost 2, with 18 bases in between. Germline V gene data show CDR1 as KGHSY and CDR2 as FQNENV. The CDR3 loop reads CASSPRLPTLGNQPQHF. The CDR3 bases are TGTGCCAGCAGCCCTCGGTTACCTACCCTTGGCAATCAGCCCCAGCATTTT. The variable domain in full, with the rest retrieved from reference TRBV16 and TRBJ1-5, is GEEVAQTPKHLVRGEGQKAKLYCAPIKGHSYVFWYQQVLKNEFKFLISFQNENVFDETGMPKERFSAKCLPNSPCSLEIQATKLEDSAVYFCASSPRLPTLGNQPQHFGDGTRLSIL.

V and J are TRBV6-5 and TRBJ2-5, with D unresolved. V lost 5 bases and J 5 bases, leaving 6 bases between the germline ends. Germline values: CDR1 MNHEY, CDR2 SVGAGI. The CDR3 extends over 11 amino acids. CDR3 coding DNA: TGTGCCAGCAGTAACGGGGAGACCCAGTACTTC. Amino acid sequence: CASSNGETQYF.

V is TRBV6-5 and J is TRBJ2-5, with 7 bases matching TRBD2. The CDR3 is 13 amino acids. Per the germline V gene, CDR1 is MNHEY and CDR2 is SVGAGI. J lost 11 bases, V lost 2 bases, and 8 bases had no gene match. CDR3 amino acids: CASSYARSREQYF. As DNA, the CDR3 is TGTGCCAGCAGTTACGCCCGGTCGCGGGAGCAGTACTTC.

This chain links TRBV29-1 with TRBJ2-6; D is possibly TRBD1 (6 bases). This CDR3 is 14 amino acids long. Germline-derived CDR1 and CDR2 are SQVTM and ANQGSEA. V was trimmed by 7 bases and J by 0 bases, leaving 10 bases between them. Here the CDR3 reads CSATGISGANVLTF. The CDR3 coding sequence is TGCAGCGCGACAGGAATCTCTGGGGCCAACGTCCTGACTTTC.

The chain uses TRBV27 and TRBJ1-2, with D possibly TRBD1 on 5 matching bases. V lost 3 bases and J lost 7, with 9 bases in between. Germline V gene lookup returns CDR1 MNHEY and CDR2 SMNVEV (reference sequence). The CDR3 runs to 12 residues. The CDR3 here is CASSFSGGGYTF. The CDR3 region has the DNA TGTGCCAGCAGTTTCTCGGGGGGTGGCTACACCTTC.

The chain is built from TRBV6-5 and TRBJ2-7, with a tentative D call TRBD1 (6 bases). This CDR3 is 13 amino acids long. V dropped 8 bases and J dropped 4 bases, with 15 bases sitting between them. Germline CDR1 and CDR2: MNHEY and SVGAGI. CDR3 amino acids: CASFSDRSYEQYF. The CDR3 nucleotides are TGTGCCAGCTTTTCCGACAGGTCTTACGAGCAGTACTTC.

The chain couples TRBV4-2 to TRBJ2-3, with 9 bases matching TRBD2. Trimming took 0 bases from V and 4 from J; bases not matched to a gene: 2. This CDR3 is built from 15 residues. In germline, CDR1 is LGHNA, CDR2 YNFKEQ. The CDR3 DNA sequence: TGTGCCAGCAGCCAAGAGCGGGGGGGCCCAGATACGCAGTATTTT. Protein product: CASSQERGGPDTQYF.

In this sample, this clone turned up a few times. This chain connects TRBV6-4 to TRBJ2-3; TRBD2 might be the D (6 bases). Per germline, CDR1 MRHNA and CDR2 SNTAGT. Trimming shortened V by 0 bases and J by 1 base, and 8 bases separated the two germline ends. This CDR3 region has 15 residues. CDR3 sequence: CASSDSSGGTDTQYF. CDR3 DNA sequence: TGTGCCAGCAGTGACTCTTCGGGGGGCACAGATACGCAGTATTTT.

This chain uses TRBV19 with TRBJ1-2, with TRBD1 matching over 8 bases. This CDR3 region has 17 residues. Germline loops: CDR1 LNHDA, CDR2 SQIVND (reference sequence). Trimming cost V 3 bases and J 8 bases; bases outside gene matches: 17. The CDR3 DNA follows: TGTGCCAGTAGTATCCTTATCCCCATCGACAGGGGACGAGGCTACACCTTC. Residues: CASSILIPIDRGRGYTF.

This chain uses TRBV9 with TRBJ2-5, with a weak D call TRBD2 (6 bases). Looked up from germline, CDR1 is SGDLS and CDR2 is YYNGEE. This CDR3 is 19 amino acids long. V dropped 0 bases and J dropped 4 bases, with 25 bases sitting between them. As DNA, the CDR3 is TGTGCCAGCAGCGTAGCTCGAGGGATTGAAGCCCGGGGGAGAGAGACCCAGTACTTC. This sequence encodes CASSVARGIEARGRETQYF.

The gene calls are TRBV27 and TRBJ2-1; 9 bases map to TRBD2. The CDR3 sequence is 13 residues long. With 6 bases clipped from V and 5 bases from J, the junction kept 2 bases outside the gene matches. Germline-derived CDR1 and CDR2 are MNHEY and SMNVEV (reference sequence). The CDR3 DNA reads as TGTGCCAGCAGAATAGCGGGAGACAATGAGCAGTTCTTC. Its translation is CASRIAGDNEQFF.

The gene calls are TRBV27 and TRBJ1-4; D gene uncertain. Germline V gene sequence: CDR1 MNHEY, CDR2 SMNVEV (reference sequence). The CDR3 is made up of 14 amino acids. The V and J ends lost 2 bases and 8 bases respectively, with 12 bases between them. CDR3 region: CASSLRSGREKLFF. The CDR3 region has the DNA TGTGCCAGCAGTTTAAGGTCGGGGAGGGAAAAACTGTTTTTT.

This clone has just a few counts. The V call is TRBV7-9, the J call TRBJ2-2; 9 bases align to TRBD1. Germline CDR1 and CDR2: SEHNR and FQNEAQ (reference sequence). This CDR3 is built from 18 residues. V was pared by 1 base and J by 2 bases, with 8 bases of the junction left unmatched. CDR3 in DNA: TGTGCCAGCAGCTTAGGGCTCGGGACAGGGCCCAACACCGGGGAGCTGTTTTTT. Translated, it gives CASSLGLGTGPNTGELFF.

The chain couples TRBV9 to TRBJ1-1, with D unclear. The germline V gene has CDR1 SGDLS and CDR2 YYNGEE. Trimming pared 3 bases from V and 1 base from J, leaving 7 bases between. The CDR3 totals 13 residues. Here the CDR3 DNA reads TGTGCCAGCAGCGGTGCAGAGAACACTGAAGCTTTCTTT. Residues: CASSGAENTEAFF.